This entry lists 16 T cell receptor beta chains sequenced from one sample in a study of blood T cells in healthy people across ages. Primers used in a second PCR of roughly 7 to 12 cycles were a sample-barcoded 5' primer and a J-beta primer mix. TCRdb processed the 5' RACE reads anew with MiXCR; each CDR3 protein has one entry. The sample lists hundreds of thousands of distinct CDR3 sequences, roughly 20% occurring once. The sequenced material came from blood. These receptors all stem from a man in his 70s in good health.

This clonotype occurred a few times. The CDR3 reads CSARSRLAVQDEQFF. The CDR3 DNA reads TGCAGTGCTAGAAGCCGACTAGCGGTACAGGATGAGCAGTTCTTC. The rearrangement links TRBV20-1 to TRBJ2-5; TRBD2 aligns across 9 bases. The J call is doubtful: the DNA matches TRBJ2-1 better. The CDR3 has 15 residues. Germline-derived CDR1 and CDR2 are DFQATT and SNEGSKA (reference sequence).

This sequence joins TRBV7-2 and TRBJ2-5; 13 bases map to TRBD2. This CDR3 spans 16 amino acids. Germline V gene data show CDR1 as SGHTA and CDR2 as FQGNSA. J lost 5 bases, V lost 3 bases, and 6 bases had no gene match. The DNA of the CDR3 is TGTGCCAGCAGCTTCCCCGGACTAGCGGGAGTTGAGACCCAGTACTTC. Its translation is CASSFPGLAGVETQYF. The full variable domain, rest sourced from reference TRBV7-2 and TRBJ2-5, is GAGVSQSPSNKVTEKGKDVELRCDPISGHTALYWYRQSLGQGLEFLIYFQGNSAPDKSGLPSDRFSAERTGGSVSTLTIQRTQQEDSAVYLCASSFPGLAGVETQYFGPGTRLLVL.

The gene calls are TRBV29-1 and TRBJ2-3; either TRBD1 or TRBD2 may supply D (5 bases each). CDR3 size: 16 residues. The germline V and J ends were trimmed by 4 bases and 1 base, with 18 bases remaining between them. Germline values: CDR1 SQVTM, CDR2 ANQGSEA. The CDR3 nucleotides are TGCAGCGTTGTTTTAGCTCGGAGAGGGGGCACAGATACGCAGTATTTT. Translating gives CSVVLARRGGTDTQYF.

The rearrangement joins TRBV5-1 to TRBJ2-7; the match to TRBD2 covers 12 bases. The last part of the DNA fits TRBJ2-1 better; the J call may be wrong. CDR3 length equals 16 residues. Looked up from germline, CDR1 is SGHRS and CDR2 is YFSETQ. The CDR3 nucleotides are TGCGCCAGCAGGATTATCCTAGCGGGAGGGAACAATGAGCAGTTCTTC. It is translated as CASRIILAGGNNEQFF.

In its sample, this clonotype was seen a few times. V gene TRBV7-8 combines with J gene TRBJ1-5; 11 nucleotides line up with TRBD1. Germline V gene data show CDR1 as SGHVS and CDR2 as FQNEAQ. Trimming at V came to 4 bases and at J to 0 bases, leaving 8 bases not matched to a gene. The CDR3 is 18 residues long. CDR3 sequence reads: CASSWTGGAGYSNQPQHF. The CDR3 nucleotides read TGTGCCAGCAGCTGGACAGGGGGCGCGGGTTATAGCAATCAGCCCCAGCATTTT.

This chain connects TRBV20-1 to TRBJ2-7, with D perhaps matching TRBD1 (5 bases). The length of the CDR3 is 14 residues. Trimming shortened V by 5 bases and J by 0 bases, and 14 bases separated the two germline ends. The V gene's germline CDR1 is DFQATT and CDR2 SNEGSKA (reference sequence). The CDR3 protein is CSADQGARSYEQYF. In nucleotides, the CDR3 is TGCAGTGCTGACCAGGGCGCCCGCTCCTACGAGCAGTACTTC.

This clonotype showed up just a few times. V is TRBV28 and J is TRBJ2-4, with TRBD1 matching 7 bases. The CDR3 sequence is 15 residues long. Unmatched junction bases numbered 5, after V lost 2 bases and J lost 4 bases. The germline V gene has CDR1 MDHEN and CDR2 SYDVKM. The CDR3 sequence: CASSLQGTAKNIQYF. CDR3 sequence (DNA): TGTGCCAGCAGTTTACAAGGGACAGCGAAAAACATTCAGTACTTC.

This clonotype was seen only a few times. The CDR3 loop is CASSPFTRDMNTEAFF. In DNA, the CDR3 is TGTGCCAGCTCACCTTTCACTCGGGACATGAACACTGAAGCTTTCTTT. The chain is built from TRBV18 and TRBJ1-1, with a possible D match to TRBD1 (6 bases). Trimming cost V 3 bases and J 0 bases, with 14 bases left between them. The CDR3 has 16 residues. Germline CDR1 is KGHSH and CDR2 is LQKENI. The full variable domain, rest sourced from reference TRBV18 and TRBJ1-1, is NAGVMQNPRHLVRRRGQEARLRCSPMKGHSHVYWYRQLPEEGLKFMVYLQKENIIDESGMPKERFSAEFPKEGPSILRIQQVVRGDSAAYFCASSPFTRDMNTEAFFGQGTRLTVV.

This clonotype was seen only a few times. The chain is built from TRBV5-1 and TRBJ1-1, with D possibly TRBD1 on 6 matching bases. Germline values: CDR1 SGHRS, CDR2 YFSETQ. The CDR3 sequence is 15 residues long. V shed 0 bases and J shed 5 bases, with 14 bases lying between them. The CDR3 loop reads CASSLEYREGTEAFF. The CDR3 coding sequence is TGCGCCAGCAGCTTGGAGTACAGGGAGGGAACTGAAGCTTTCTTT.

In this sample, this clonotype turned up a few times. V gene TRBV5-1 combines with J gene TRBJ2-5; D perhaps matches TRBD2 (6 bases). Germline V lookup: CDR1 SGHRS, CDR2 YFSETQ. V was shortened by 2 bases and J by 2 bases, with 10 bases between the two germline ends. CDR3 size: 14 residues. CDR3 sequence reads: CASSFVAEQETQYF. In DNA, the CDR3 is TGCGCCAGCAGCTTTGTAGCGGAACAAGAGACCCAGTACTTC.

In DNA form, the CDR3 reads TGTGCCAGCATGGCACTCAACACCGGGGAGCTGTTTTTT. Encoded protein: CASMALNTGELFF. The gene calls are TRBV6-5 and TRBJ2-2; no definite D call. Germline CDR1 MNHEY, CDR2 SVGAGI. Trimming removed 7 bases at V and 2 bases at J, with 8 bases between. The CDR3 totals 13 residues.

The chain joins TRBV4-3 to TRBJ2-1, with 7 bases lining up with TRBD2. This CDR3 comprises 15 residues. Germline V CDR1 and CDR2: LGHNA, YSLEER. V gave up 0 bases and J gave up 3 bases; unmatched junction bases: 2. This CDR3 is CASSQEGLLYNEQFF. CDR3 DNA sequence: TGCGCCAGCAGCCAAGAGGGACTACTCTACAATGAGCAGTTCTTC.

This clonotype was detected many times. The chain is built from TRBV7-2 and TRBJ1-4; D remains ambiguous. The V gene lost 0 bases and the J gene lost 6 bases, with 11 bases spanning the gap. Germline lookup yields CDR1 SGHTA and CDR2 FQGNSA. The CDR3 length is 15 residues. The CDR3 loop is CASSLAPLGHEKLFF. In DNA, the CDR3 is TGTGCCAGCAGCTTAGCACCTCTTGGACATGAAAAACTGTTTTTT.

V usage is TRBV4-1 and J usage is TRBJ2-5; 10 nucleotides match TRBD1. TRBJ2-1 explains the end of the DNA better; the J call may be wrong. The CDR3 contains 16 residues. Germline V lookup: CDR1 MGHRA, CDR2 YSYEKL. The CDR3 spells CASSQDFGQGDNEQFF. CDR3 bases: TGCGCCAGCAGCCAAGATTTTGGACAGGGGGACAATGAGCAGTTCTTC.

The rearrangement uses TRBV20-1 and TRBJ2-5, with D perhaps given as TRBD1 or TRBD2 (5 bases each). The J call may be mistaken, given a closer DNA end match to TRBJ2-7. CDR3 length equals 15 residues. Germline-derived CDR1 and CDR2 are DFQATT and SNEGSKA (reference sequence). The CDR3 DNA follows: TGCAGTGCTAGAGAAGGGACCTCTTTTACCTACGAGCAGTACTTC. Its translation is CSAREGTSFTYEQYF.

This clonotype turned up a few times. The chain combines TRBV9 with TRBJ1-1; 9 nucleotides agree with TRBD1. V lost 4 bases, J lost 1 base, and 11 bases stayed unmatched. The CDR3 totals 17 residues. Germline CDR1 reads SGDLS; CDR2 reads YYNGEE. The CDR3 reads CASSKSTPGQGNTEAFF. The CDR3 bases are TGTGCCAGCAGCAAGTCAACACCGGGACAGGGGAACACTGAAGCTTTCTTT.